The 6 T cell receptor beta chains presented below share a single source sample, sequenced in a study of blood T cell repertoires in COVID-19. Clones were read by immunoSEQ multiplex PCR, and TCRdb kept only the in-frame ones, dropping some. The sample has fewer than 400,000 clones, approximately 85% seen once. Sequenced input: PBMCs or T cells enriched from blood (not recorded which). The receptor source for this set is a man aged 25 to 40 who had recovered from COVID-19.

Here the CDR3 DNA reads TGTGCCAGCAGTCCGGACAGTTCACCCCTCCACTTT. It is translated as CASSPDSSPLHF. The chain uses TRBV2 and TRBJ1-6; possibly TRBD1 for D (6 bases). The CDR3 runs 12 residues. Trimming removed 5 bases at V and 9 bases at J, with 8 bases between. Germline lookup yields CDR1 SNHLY and CDR2 FYNNEI.

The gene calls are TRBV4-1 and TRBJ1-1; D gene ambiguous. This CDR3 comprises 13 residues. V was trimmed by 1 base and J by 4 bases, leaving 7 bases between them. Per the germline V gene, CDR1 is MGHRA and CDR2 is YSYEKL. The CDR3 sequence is CASSQGEGTEAFF. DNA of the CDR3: TGCGCCAGCAGCCAAGGTGAGGGCACTGAAGCTTTCTTT.

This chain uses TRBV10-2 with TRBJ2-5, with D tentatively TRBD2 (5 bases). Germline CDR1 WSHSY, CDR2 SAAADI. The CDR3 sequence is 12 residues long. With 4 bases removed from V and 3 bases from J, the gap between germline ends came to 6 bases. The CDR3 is CASSVEEETQYF. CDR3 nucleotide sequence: TGCGCCAGCAGTGTGGAGGAAGAGACCCAGTACTTC.

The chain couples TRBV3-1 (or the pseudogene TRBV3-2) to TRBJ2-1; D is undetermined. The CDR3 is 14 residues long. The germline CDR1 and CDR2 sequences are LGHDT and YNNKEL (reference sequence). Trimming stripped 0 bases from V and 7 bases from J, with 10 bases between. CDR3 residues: CASSQDTQRNEQFF. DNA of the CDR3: TGTGCCAGCAGCCAAGACACCCAGAGGAATGAGCAGTTCTTC.

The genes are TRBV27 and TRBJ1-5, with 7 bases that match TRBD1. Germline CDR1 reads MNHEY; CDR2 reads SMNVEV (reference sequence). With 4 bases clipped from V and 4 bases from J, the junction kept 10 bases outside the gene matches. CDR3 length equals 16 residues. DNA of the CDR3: TGTGCCAGCAGTTCTTCCAGGGGGAATATAAATCAGCCCCAGCATTTT. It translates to CASSSSRGNINQPQHF.

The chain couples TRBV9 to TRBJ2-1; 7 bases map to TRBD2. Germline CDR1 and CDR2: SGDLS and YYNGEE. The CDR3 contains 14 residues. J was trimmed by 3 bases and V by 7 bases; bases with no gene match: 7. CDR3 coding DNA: TGTGCCAGCTCTCGCGGCGGGAGCTACAATGAGCAGTTCTTC. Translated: CASSRGGSYNEQFF.